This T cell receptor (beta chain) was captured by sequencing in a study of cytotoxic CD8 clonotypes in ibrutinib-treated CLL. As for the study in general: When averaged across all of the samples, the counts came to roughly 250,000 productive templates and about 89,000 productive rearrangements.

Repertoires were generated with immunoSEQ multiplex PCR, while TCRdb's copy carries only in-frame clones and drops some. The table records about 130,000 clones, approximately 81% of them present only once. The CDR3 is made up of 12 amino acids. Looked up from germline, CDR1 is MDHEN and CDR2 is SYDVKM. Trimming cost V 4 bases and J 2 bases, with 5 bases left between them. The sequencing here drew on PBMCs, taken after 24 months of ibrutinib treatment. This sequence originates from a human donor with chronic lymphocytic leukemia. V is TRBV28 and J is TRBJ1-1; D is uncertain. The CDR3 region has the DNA TGTGCCAGCAGTTCAATTAACACTGAAGCTTTCTTT. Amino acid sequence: CASSSINTEAFF.